The source of this T cell receptor (beta chain) is a study of shared clonotypes between healthy human individuals. Notes on the study in general: Collection of samples was limited to blood; tissue repertoires likely differ.

Per germline, CDR1 MGHRA and CDR2 YSYEKL. The V end was cut by 4 bases, the J end by 4 bases, with 5 bases between. The CDR3 runs to 11 residues. In regard to this clone: Its antigen is unknown.

Data came from immunoSEQ multiplex PCR; TCRdb stores just in-frame clones and leaves some out. The sample shows about 2,500,000 clones, 90% to 95% of them seen only once. Sequenced input: naive CD4+ T cells sorted from blood. Subset: CD45RA+ positively selected. The chain is built from TRBV4-1 and TRBJ2-7; D unclear. This TCR was recovered from a man in his late teens or twenties in good health. The CDR3 DNA is TGCGCCAGCAGCCCTGGATACGAGCAGTACTTC. This translates into CASSPGYEQYF.